This T cell receptor (beta chain) comes out of a study of OX40 agonist ivuxolimab in advanced cancers. As regards this clone: Its antigen remains unidentified.

Study-wide points: Clonal expansion was among the lowest in partial responders at 0.1-3.0 mg/kg, especially CD8+. At doses 0.1 to 3.0 mg/kg, CD4+ and CD8+ clones expanded. Averaging showed that CD8+ T cells had more expanded clones than CD4+ did.

Blood sampling took place at baseline, cycle 4 day 1, and cycle 7 day 1. Generated by immunoSEQ multiplex PCR, the TCRdb table keeps only in-frame clones and is missing some. Among under 80,000 clones listed, roughly 88% were seen once. This clonotype originated in an adult with an advanced solid tumor such as melanoma, head and neck, liver or kidney cancer. Material: CD4+ or CD8+ T cells sorted from blood, obtained in a trial of the OX40 agonist ivuxolimab.

CDR3 nucleotide sequence: TGTGCCAGCAGCTTATTTGGGGTCCGAGAGACCCAGTACTTC. Translated: CASSLFGVRETQYF. This chain links TRBV7-9 with TRBJ2-5; D gene unclear. CDR1 is SEHNR and CDR2 is FQNEAQ in the germline V gene (reference sequence). The CDR3 sequence is 14 residues long. The ends were cut back, 2 bases at V and 4 bases at J, with 11 bases in the middle.